A selection of T cell receptor beta chains follows, all from one sample in a study of blood T cell repertoires in COVID-19. Clones were read by immunoSEQ multiplex PCR, and TCRdb kept only the in-frame ones, dropping some. Among about 200,000 clones, approximately 81% were seen once, and the ten largest hold approximately 8%. The source material was peripheral blood. All receptors derive from a woman of 80 years or more with acute or convalescent COVID-19. CDR3s include the opening cysteine and the closing phenylalanine or tryptophan. The D gene is left open where the match is weak. Expanded clones are given a class, and other clones once, few, many or no size at all.

V gene	clone size	D gene	J gene	CDR3 DNA	CDR3 protein
TRBV18	.	.	TRBJ1-1	TGTGCCAGCTCACCTCCGACAGGAGTCGTTGAAGCTTTCTTT	CASSPPTGVVEAFF
TRBV4-1	once	TRBD1	TRBJ1-5	TGCGCCAGCAGTCCAGGGGGCGGCAATCAGCCCCAGCATTTT	CASSPGGGNQPQHF
TRBV2	.	.	TRBJ2-6	TGTGCCAGCAGCATCACAGGATCTGGGGCCAACGTCCTGACTTTC	CASSITGSGANVLTF
TRBV5-1	few	TRBD2	TRBJ2-7	TGCGCCAGCAGCGAGCTAGCGGGAGGGTCCTACGAGCAGTACTTC	CASSELAGGSYEQYF
TRBV7-2	.	.	TRBJ2-3	TGTGCCAACTCACGGGCGGGACCTAGCACAGATACGCAGTATTTT	CANSRAGPSTDTQYF
TRBV28	.	TRBD1	TRBJ2-7	TGTGCCAGCAGTTCTTTTACCGGGACAGGCTCCTACGAGCAGTACTTC	CASSSFTGTGSYEQYF
TRBV5-1	.	TRBD1	TRBJ2-7	TGCGCCAGCAGCCGGAACCCGGGACAGGTCTACGAGCAGTACTTC	CASSRNPGQVYEQYF
TRBV9	.	.	TRBJ2-1	TGTGCCAGCGGGCCCTCCTACAATGAGCAGTTCTTC	CASGPSYNEQFF
TRBV6-2/TRBV6-3	.	.	TRBJ2-7	TGTGCCAGCAGTTATCTATACGAGCAGTACTTC	CASSYLYEQYF
TRBV27	.	TRBD1	TRBJ2-2	TGTGCCAGCAGTTTTGGGACAGTAATCACCGGGGAGCTGTTTTTT	CASSFGTVITGELFF
TRBV7-2	.	.	TRBJ2-5	TGTGCCAGCAGGCGAGGGGGGGGACTGGACGGTGTGGACCAGTACTTC	CASRRGGGLDGVDQYF
TRBV24-1	.	.	TRBJ2-3	TGTGCCACCAGTGATTTGGGGACATACGAAGACACAGATACGCAGTATTTT	CATSDLGTYEDTDTQYF
TRBV10-1	.	.	TRBJ1-6	TGCGCCAGCTGTGTGTCCTTTGGGGGGGCTAAAAATTCACCCCTCCACTTT	CASCVSFGGAKNSPLHF
TRBV15	.	.	TRBJ1-4	TGTGCCACCAGCAGAGAGGGGGGGCATTATAGTGAAAAACTGTTTTTT	CATSREGGHYSEKLFF
TRBV7-3	.	TRBD2	TRBJ2-1	TGTGCCAGCAGCTTATGGGCTAGCGGATCTTACAATGAGGTGCAGTTCTTC	CASSLWASGSYNEVQFF
TRBV3-1/TRBV3-2	.	.	TRBJ1-3	TGTGCCAGCAGCCAAGATACGGAGATCTCTGGAAACACCATATATTTT	CASSQDTEISGNTIYF
TRBV14	.	TRBD1	TRBJ1-4	TGTGCCAGCAGCCAATTGAGGGGGCAAGAGGAAAAACTGTTTTTT	CASSQLRGQEEKLFF
TRBV19	.	.	TRBJ2-1	TGTGCCAGTAGTATAGAGCGGGCCTCCTACAATGAGCAGTTCTTC	CASSIERASYNEQFF
TRBV5-1	.	TRBD1	TRBJ2-2	TGCGCCAGCAGCGGAGCCGGGACAGGGCGGTTCGGGGAGCTGTTTTTT	CASSGAGTGRFGELFF
TRBV6-5	.	.	TRBJ2-2	TGTGCCAGCAGTTACGACAAAATGGTAACCGGGGAGCTGTTTTTT	CASSYDKMVTGELFF
TRBV25-1	once	TRBD2	TRBJ2-1	TGTGCCAGCAGTCCCTTAGCGGGAGATCTTGAGCAGTTCTTC	CASSPLAGDLEQFF
TRBV6-5	.	TRBD1	TRBJ1-2	TGTGCCAGCAGCACGACAGGGGGCGCGGCCTATGGCTACACCTTC	CASSTTGGAAYGYTF
TRBV6-5	.	TRBD1	TRBJ1-1	TGTGCCAGCAGACCACAGGGGGCTAGGACTGAAGCTTTCTTT	CASRPQGARTEAFF
TRBV6-5	.	.	TRBJ1-1	TGTGCCAGCGCTCCCGAAAGGTCCAGGACTGAAGCTTTCTTT	CASAPERSRTEAFF
TRBV14	.	.	TRBJ1-4	TGTGCCAGCAGCTATAAAAGGCCCGAAGGCGGTGAAAAACTGTTTTTT	CASSYKRPEGGEKLFF
TRBV6-4	.	.	TRBJ1-2	TGTGCCAGCAGTGACTCAAGGGGAAGAAGCTATGGCTACACCTTC	CASSDSRGRSYGYTF
TRBV10-3	.	.	TRBJ2-1	TGTGCCAAGGACTCTCGCCAGGATGAGCAGTTCTTC	CAKDSRQDEQFF
TRBV9	.	TRBD2	TRBJ2-2	TGTGCCAGCAGTACTAAGACTAGCGGGAGGAACACCGGGGAGCTGTTTTTT	CASSTKTSGRNTGELFF
TRBV18	few	.	TRBJ1-2	TGTGCCAGCTCACCGACAATAGACAGCATTAATGGCTACACCTTC	CASSPTIDSINGYTF
TRBV3-1/TRBV3-2	.	.	TRBJ2-1	TGTGCCAGCAGCCCCCGGGCAAGGGACAACGTTGAGCAGTTCTTC	CASSPRARDNVEQFF
TRBV6-5	.	TRBD1	TRBJ1-5	TGTGCCAGCAGGGGACAGGGCCATCAGCCCCAGCATTTT	CASRGQGHQPQHF
TRBV28	.	.	TRBJ1-4	TGTGCCAGCAGTTTCTCCGCTACGGGGAATGAAAAACTGTTTTTT	CASSFSATGNEKLFF
TRBV10-3	.	TRBD2	TRBJ2-5	TGTGCCATCAGTGAGTCGGAGCGGGGGGGGAAAGAGACCCAGTACTTC	CAISESERGGKETQYF
TRBV11-3	.	.	TRBJ1-6	TGTGCCAGCAGCTCCTCAGGTGATTCACCCCTCCACTTT	CASSSSGDSPLHF
TRBV20-1	few	.	TRBJ1-1	TGCAGTGCTAGTTTTCAGGGGCGGAAAGCTTTCTTT	CSASFQGRKAFF
TRBV28	once	TRBD1	TRBJ1-3	TGTGCCAGCACCGTCGGACAGGGCGCCTCTGGAAACACCATATATTTT	CASTVGQGASGNTIYF
TRBV7-8	.	.	TRBJ1-5	TGTGCCAGCAGCTTAGGTCGGAATCAGCCCCAGCATTTT	CASSLGRNQPQHF
TRBV15	.	.	TRBJ1-2	TGTGCCACCAGCAGAGATAGGAGGGCTAACTATGGCTACACCTTC	CATSRDRRANYGYTF
TRBV29-1	.	.	TRBJ1-1	TGCAGCGTGACACTTTACAGGGCCGAAGCTTTCTTT	CSVTLYRAEAFF
TRBV5-6	.	.	TRBJ2-7	TGTGCCAGCACCCGGAGCCGTGCCTACGAGCAGTACTTC	CASTRSRAYEQYF
TRBV27	.	.	TRBJ1-4	TGTGCCAGCAGTCAATACGCAGGGGAGTGGAGCGAACTGTTTTTT	CASSQYAGEWSELFF
TRBV2	.	.	TRBJ1-4	TGTGCCAGCAGTGAAACGGAGTTTGGTGAAAAACTGTTTTTT	CASSETEFGEKLFF
TRBV7-9	.	TRBD1	TRBJ2-3	TGTGCCAGCAGCTCGGGACAGGGGGCCGAAGATACGCAGTATTTT	CASSSGQGAEDTQYF